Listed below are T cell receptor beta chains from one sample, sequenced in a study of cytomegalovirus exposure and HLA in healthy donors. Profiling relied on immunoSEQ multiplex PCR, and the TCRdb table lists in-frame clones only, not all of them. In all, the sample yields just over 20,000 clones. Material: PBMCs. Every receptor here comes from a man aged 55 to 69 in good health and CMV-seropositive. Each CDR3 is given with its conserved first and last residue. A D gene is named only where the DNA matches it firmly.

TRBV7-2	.	CASSPRGGAISYEQYF
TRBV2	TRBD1	CASSAGTGYGYTF
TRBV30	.	CAWSGAYNEQFF
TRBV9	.	CASSVEPGNEQFF
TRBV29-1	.	CSGKGGTEAFF
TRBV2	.	CASSEGGLYGYTF
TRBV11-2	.	CASSLRRSLPEQYF
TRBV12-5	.	CASGEGTLQETQYF
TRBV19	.	CASNPGVFNEQFF
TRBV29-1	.	CSTLTNTEAFF
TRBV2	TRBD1	CASSWGQGASGYTF
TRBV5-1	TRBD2	CASSLGGTSGSEQYF
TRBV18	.	CASSTVAYEQYF
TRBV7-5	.	CVRSLGMPRQQAGFGTGELFF
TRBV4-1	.	CASSRGGAYEQYF
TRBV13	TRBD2	CASSLGGSNSYNEQFF
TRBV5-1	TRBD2	CASSLELAGVYEQYF
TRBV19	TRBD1	CASRVEGAETQYF
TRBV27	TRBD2	CASRRLAGGPQLSEQYF
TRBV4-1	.	CASSRGLKDRNEQFF
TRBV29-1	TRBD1	CSVIPGQGDYEQYF
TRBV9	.	CASSGIGSGETQYF
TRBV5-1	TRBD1	CASSLTGGSGNTIYF
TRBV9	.	CASINGLAGNEQFF
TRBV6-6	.	CASSYETLVTQYF
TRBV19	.	CASSTSSQGNTEAFF
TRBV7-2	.	CASSLETGSYNEQFF
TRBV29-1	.	CSSRSSNEQFF
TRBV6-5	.	CASSPTGNPTYEQYF
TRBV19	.	CASRRTGANEKLFF
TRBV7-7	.	CASSLGTSSLDEQYF
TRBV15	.	CATSSQGTTEAFF
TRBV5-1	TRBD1	CASSRQGTDTQYF
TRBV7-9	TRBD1	CASSNRTGVSYEQYF
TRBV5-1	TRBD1	CASSWADRGDTQYF
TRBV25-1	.	CASSEYYGVEGYGYTF
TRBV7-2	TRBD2	CASGRVREQYF
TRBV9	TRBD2	CASSPHSGTNTGELFF
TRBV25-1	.	CASMGGYSAYEQYF
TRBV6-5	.	CASSYSPPGSTGELFF
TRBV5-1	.	CASSPRLASPHEQYF
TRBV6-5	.	CASSYAAPGTQYF
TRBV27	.	CASSLIVGGFTEAFF
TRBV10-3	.	CAPRGAAPSEKLFF
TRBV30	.	CALGSVGNQPQHF
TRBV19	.	CASSPLLRGQETQYF
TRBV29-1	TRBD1	CSANGQGNTEAFF
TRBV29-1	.	CSVLQGNYGYTF
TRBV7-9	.	CASSPFPLF
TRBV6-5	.	CASSYPGSYEQYF
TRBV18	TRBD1	CASLLPGGYEQYF
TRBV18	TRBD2	CASSGQREGYEQYF
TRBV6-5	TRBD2	CASSHTSGKPYEQYF
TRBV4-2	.	CASSQDEQGYYGYTF
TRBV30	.	CAWSGGETYEQYF
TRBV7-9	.	CAIGSGGAFF
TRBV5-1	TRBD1	CASSKKEGAGEKLFF
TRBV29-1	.	CSVEAEASYEQYF
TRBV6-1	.	CASSEGGSLAYEQYF
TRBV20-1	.	CTLYGNYGYTF